This TCR beta chain was sequenced during a study of regulatory T cells in long-lasting Graves disease. Building the TCR beta libraries relied on iRepertoire HTBI primers, and CDR3 regions underwent Arm-PCR. TCRdb itself ran the multiplex PCR reads through MiXCR, one entry per CDR3 protein. Among around 400,000 distinct CDR3 sequences, 15% were seen once, and the ten largest hold around 7.6%. This clonotype was found many times. Described time point: newly diagnosed GD, antithyroid drugs for less than 3 months. Preparation of the TCR library used RNA extracted from PBMCs. The authors drew patients from an endocrinology department in Xi'an, China. CDR1 SGHAT and CDR2 FQNNGV come from the germline V gene. V gave up 5 bases and J gave up 5 bases; unmatched junction bases: 4. This CDR3 contains 13 residues. The same sample was also used in a study of T cells in Graves' hyperthyroidism and ophthalmopathy.

Here the sequenced sample was peripheral blood mononuclear cells (PBMCs), taken at new diagnosis, from a patient treated with antithyroid drugs. The rearrangement links TRBV11-2 to TRBJ1-2, with TRBD1 matching 8 bases. The receptor's source is a woman in her thirties or forties with Graves disease. CDR3 DNA: TGTGCCAGCAGCACGGACAGGGAGTATGGCTACACCTTC. Amino acid sequence: CASSTDREYGYTF.